This TCR beta chain was observed in a study of vaccination and CD4 T cells after COVID-19. Background on the study: Stimulation of the cells used overlapping spike peptide pools from SARS-CoV-2 and from the common cold coronaviruses HCoV-NL63, HCoV-OC43 and HCoV-229E.

Researchers used the Oncomine TCR Beta short-read assay to sequence DNA from cultured CD4+ T cells. TCRdb re-analysed the PCR reads in MiXCR, keeping a single row per CDR3 protein. The table has roughly 20,000 distinct CDR3 sequences, 67% seen once. The treatment: roughly 11-day PBMC culture with coronavirus spike peptide pools or control peptides (ViraFEST assay). Study-wide findings and caveats: For convalescent patients, 304 of the 307 vaccine-specific clones analyzed were classified as spike mono-reactive.

The CDR3 extends over 17 amino acids. Germline values: CDR1 MDHEN, CDR2 SYDVKM. V gave up 5 bases and J gave up 6 bases; unmatched junction bases: 14. On this clonotype itself: The antigen is unknown.

The origin of this receptor is a human donor who had recovered from COVID-19. The chain links TRBV28 to TRBJ2-3; 10 nucleotides agree with TRBD1. The sequencing sample was made of CD4+ T cells from blood, cultured in vitro. CDR3 sequence: CASSANRDRGLYDTQYF. The CDR3 DNA sequence: TGTGCCAGCAGTGCCAACCGGGACAGGGGATTGTACGATACGCAGTATTTT.